Sequencing of this T cell receptor beta chain was carried out in a study of CD8+CD57+ T cells in acquired aplastic anemia. CDR1 is SGHRS, CDR2 YFSETQ, per germline. Trimming took 3 bases from V and 6 from J, leaving 10 bases between them. The CDR3 extends over 13 amino acids. According to the study, genomic DNA was the template for TCR beta VDJ and CDR3 profiling. TCRdb called the reads again in MiXCR, with one record for every CDR3 protein. Among under 350,000 distinct CDR3 sequences listed, under 60% were seen once. Individuals selected for sequencing had exhibited CD8+CD57+ cell expansion on flow cytometry. This clonotype was observed many times.

The sequence derives from a human donor with aplastic anemia. Input material: sorted CD4+, CD8+, or CD8+CD57+ T cells (not recorded which) from PBMCs. This chain joins TRBV5-1 and TRBJ1-5, with D possibly matching TRBD1 (5 bases). DNA of the CDR3: TGCGCCAGCAGCTACAGCCAGGGTCAGCCCCAGCATTTT. It is translated as CASSYSQGQPQHF.